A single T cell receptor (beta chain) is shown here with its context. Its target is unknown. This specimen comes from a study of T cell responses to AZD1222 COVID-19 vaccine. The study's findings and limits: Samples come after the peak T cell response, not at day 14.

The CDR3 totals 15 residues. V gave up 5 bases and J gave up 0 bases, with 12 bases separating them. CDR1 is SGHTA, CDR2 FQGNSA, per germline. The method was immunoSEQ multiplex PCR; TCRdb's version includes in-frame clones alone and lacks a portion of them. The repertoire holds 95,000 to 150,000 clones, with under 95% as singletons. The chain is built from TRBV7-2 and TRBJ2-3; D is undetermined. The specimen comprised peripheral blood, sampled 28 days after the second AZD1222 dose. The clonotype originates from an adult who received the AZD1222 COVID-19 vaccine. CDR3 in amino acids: CASSPYTSSTDTQYF. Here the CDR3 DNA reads TGTGCCAGCAGCCCGTACACCTCTAGCACAGATACGCAGTATTTT.